What follows describes a single T cell receptor beta chain. Its antigen is not known. This entry is derived from a study of T cells after yellow fever vaccination. Study-level results: Though weaker, the secondary response peaked faster, on day 5 versus 15.

Template-switching 5'RACE yielded the TCR cDNA; a universal primer site and UMIs were added in the process. Each CDR3 protein gets one entry after TCRdb re-called the 5' RACE reads with MiXCR. The table has nearly 300,000 distinct CDR3 sequences, about 10% seen once. The CDR3 spans 14 residues. The V end lost 4 bases, the J end lost 6 bases, and 13 bases lay between the germline ends. CDR1 is LNHDA, CDR2 SQIVND, per germline (reference sequence). The V call is TRBV19, the J call TRBJ2-1; perhaps TRBD1 as D (5 bases). The TCR comes from a man younger than 30 who received the YFV17D yellow fever vaccine. Material: CD4+ T cells sorted from PBMCs, obtained 5 days after the yellow fever booster vaccination. The CDR3 coding sequence is TGTGCCAGTAGTACAGGGTCAGCGATCAATGAGCAGTTCTTC. It codes for CASSTGSAINEQFF.